These T cell receptor beta chains were read from a single sample in a study of identical twins. Each CDR3 protein is one row after TCRdb ran MiXCR on the 5' RACE reads. The sample holds 420,000 or so distinct CDR3 sequences, around 18% seen once. Sequencing used naive T cells sorted from blood. The receptors come from a middle-aged man in good health. Both conserved end residues are part of each CDR3. The D gene is left open where the match is weak. Clone size is shown for a subset of rows, as once, few, many or a class of expanded clone.

size | J | D | V | DNA | CDR3
many | TRBJ2-5 | TRBD1 | TRBV7-2 | TGTGCCAGCAGCGCCCAACGGGACAGGGAAGAGACCCAGTACTTC | CASSAQRDREETQYF
NA | TRBJ2-7 | TRBD2 | TRBV12-3/TRBV12-4 | TGTGCCAGCAGTTTAACGACTAGCAACGAGCAGTACTTC | CASSLTTSNEQYF
many | TRBJ1-3 | NA | TRBV5-1 | TGCGCCAGCAGCTTGGTAGGGAATGGAAACACCATATATTTT | CASSLVGNGNTIYF
NA | TRBJ2-1 | NA | TRBV4-3 | TGCGCCAGCAGCCAAGCGTGGTTCGGAGACAATGAGCAGTTCTTC | CASSQAWFGDNEQFF
many | TRBJ2-7 | NA | TRBV12-3/TRBV12-4 | TGTGCCAGCAGTTCCGACAGTCGCTACGAGCAGTACTTC | CASSSDSRYEQYF
NA | TRBJ2-2 | TRBD2 | TRBV5-1 | TGCGCCAGCAGCCTAGGACTAGCGGGAGTTAAGAACACCGGGGAGCTGTTTTTT | CASSLGLAGVKNTGELFF
many | TRBJ2-2 | TRBD1 | TRBV7-9 | TGTGCCAGCAGCTTTTGGGCCAGGGGGACCGGGGAGCTGTTTTTT | CASSFWARGTGELFF
NA | TRBJ2-2 | NA | TRBV7-9 | TGTGCCAGCACCGGCCCTAGGTCAGGCACCGGGGAGCTGTTTTTT | CASTGPRSGTGELFF
NA | TRBJ2-7 | NA | TRBV4-3 | TGCGCCAGCAGCCCAGGACACAGGGTCGGCGAGCAGTACTTC | CASSPGHRVGEQYF
few | TRBJ2-3 | NA | TRBV5-1 | TGCGCCAGCAGCGCCGGGACTAGCACAGATACGCAGTATTTT | CASSAGTSTDTQYF
few | TRBJ1-2 | NA | TRBV29-1 | TGCAGCGTTGAAGGAGACCGCGGCACCTTC | CSVEGDRGTF
NA | TRBJ2-3 | NA | TRBV7-7 | TGTGCTAGCAGCAGAGAGAATACAGATACGCAGTATTTT | CASSRENTDTQYF
many | TRBJ2-3 | NA | TRBV6-1 | TGTGCCAGCAGCGCCCCGGGGGAGAACTATGCCACAGATACGCAGTATTTT | CASSAPGENYATDTQYF
many | TRBJ2-2 | NA | TRBV5-5 | TGTGCCAGCAGGTGGGGGGCTGCTGGGGAGCTGTTTTTT | CASRWGAAGELFF
NA | TRBJ1-1 | NA | TRBV12-3/TRBV12-4 | TGTGCCAGCAGGACGTTTGCGGGGACTGAAGCTTTCTTT | CASRTFAGTEAFF
many | TRBJ2-1 | NA | TRBV11-2 | TGTGCCAGCAGCTTATGGGCAGGGGCAAACGAGCAGTTCTTC | CASSLWAGANEQFF
NA | TRBJ2-7 | NA | TRBV23-1 | TGCGCCAGCAGTCTTTCTTGGGGCCAGTACGAGCAGTACTTC | CASSLSWGQYEQYF
NA | TRBJ2-5 | TRBD2 | TRBV6-5 | TGTGCCAGCAGTTACTTGGCGGGGGTACAAGAGACCCAGTACTTC | CASSYLAGVQETQYF
many | TRBJ1-1 | NA | TRBV6-1 | TGTGCCAGCAGTACCCTGGTCCGGGACACTGAAGCTTTCTTT | CASSTLVRDTEAFF
NA | TRBJ2-3 | NA | TRBV24-1 | TGTGCCACCAGTGATTTCCGGGGCGGGACAGATACGCAGTATTTT | CATSDFRGGTDTQYF
many | TRBJ2-3 | NA | TRBV18 | TGTGCCAGCTCACCATCTCCAGATACGCAGTATTTT | CASSPSPDTQYF
many | TRBJ2-7 | NA | TRBV4-2 | TGTGCCAGCAGCCAACCCGGGACACCCATTTACGAGCAGTACTTC | CASSQPGTPIYEQYF
NA | TRBJ2-4 | NA | TRBV6-2/TRBV6-3 | TGTGCCAGCAGCCAGGCCTGGGGCAAAAACATTCAGTACTTC | CASSQAWGKNIQYF
few | TRBJ2-5 | TRBD2 | TRBV28 | TGTGCCAGCAGTGTCCGGACTAGCGGCCAAGAGACCCAGTACTTC | CASSVRTSGQETQYF
many | TRBJ2-1 | NA | TRBV6-2/TRBV6-3 | TGTGCCAGCAGCCAAGAGGGGGGAGGTTACAATGAGCAGTTCTTC | CASSQEGGGYNEQFF
many | TRBJ2-7 | TRBD2 | TRBV5-6 | TGTGCCAGCAGCTTGGCCCTGAGGGAGGGAGTCTTC | CASSLALREGVF
NA | TRBJ2-1 | NA | TRBV7-6 | TGTGCCAGCAGCCTAAGACTAGATTCCTACAATGAGCAGTTCTTC | CASSLRLDSYNEQFF
NA | TRBJ1-1 | NA | TRBV12-3/TRBV12-4 | TGTGCCAGCAGCCCCGGGGGGGCCGCGAACACTGAAGCTTTCTTT | CASSPGGAANTEAFF
few | TRBJ2-1 | NA | TRBV29-1 | TGCAGCGGGACCGGGGCCACCTCCTCCTACAATGAGCAGTTCTTC | CSGTGATSSYNEQFF
few | TRBJ1-2 | NA | TRBV20-1 | TGCAGTGCTAGAGACCGGAGGACAGCCTATGGCTACACCTTC | CSARDRRTAYGYTF
few | TRBJ1-2 | NA | TRBV5-1 | TGCGCCAGCAGCCAAAATCAGGGCCGGCTTGCCTATGGCTACACCTTC | CASSQNQGRLAYGYTF
many | TRBJ1-1 | NA | TRBV12-3/TRBV12-4 | TGTGCCAGCAGGCCCCGTGGGGGGATGAGTACTGAAGCTTTCTTT | CASRPRGGMSTEAFF
NA | TRBJ1-2 | NA | TRBV20-1 | TGCAGTGCTACCCGGGGGTTAGATGGCTACACCTTC | CSATRGLDGYTF
NA | TRBJ2-7 | TRBD2 | TRBV5-1 | TGCGCCAGCAGCGCCTGGGCTAGCGGGGGGGCACCTTCACTTTTGGAGCAGTACTTC | CASSAWASGGAPSLLEQYF
few | TRBJ2-7 | TRBD1 | TRBV20-1 | TGCAGTGCCATCCGACCGGGACAGGAGCAGTACTTC | CSAIRPGQEQYF
few | TRBJ2-2 | TRBD2 | TRBV7-8 | TGTGCCAGCACCTTAGCGGGGGGGCGAACCGGGGAGCTGTTTTTT | CASTLAGGRTGELFF
few | TRBJ2-2 | TRBD2 | TRBV11-2 | TGTGCCAGCAGCCCGGGGGGGGTATGGGGCACCGGGGAGCTGTTTTTT | CASSPGGVWGTGELFF
few | TRBJ1-3 | NA | TRBV12-3/TRBV12-4 | TGTGCCAGCAGTTTCCCCCCTAGACTCTCTGGAAACACCATATATTTT | CASSFPPRLSGNTIYF
few | TRBJ2-5 | NA | TRBV28 | TGTGCCAGCAGTTTATCCGGACATGGAGAGACCCAGTACTTC | CASSLSGHGETQYF
many | TRBJ2-5 | NA | TRBV30 | TGTGCCTGGAGTTGGGGGGCAGAGACCCAGTACTTC | CAWSWGAETQYF
few | TRBJ1-5 | NA | TRBV28 | TGTGCCAGCAGTTTTTTTATTAGCAATCAGCCCCAGCATTTT | CASSFFISNQPQHF
NA | TRBJ2-7 | NA | TRBV20-1 | TGCAGTTCTCCGGGACCTCCGTCCTACGAGCAGTACTTC | CSSPGPPSYEQYF
NA | TRBJ2-1 | NA | TRBV7-8 | TGTGCCAGCAGCTTAATTTTCCAGAGCTCCTACAATGAGCAGTTCTTC | CASSLIFQSSYNEQFF
many | TRBJ2-1 | NA | TRBV4-2 | TGTGCCAGCAGCCCCTACCTGGTTAGCGGATCTTACAATGAGCAGTTCTTC | CASSPYLVSGSYNEQFF
few | TRBJ1-5 | NA | TRBV10-3 | TGTGCCACTGGGACAAATTATCAGCCCCAGCATTTT | CATGTNYQPQHF
NA | TRBJ2-7 | NA | TRBV12-3/TRBV12-4 | TGTGCCAGCAGTTTAGGCACTCTCTCCTACGAGCAGTACTTC | CASSLGTLSYEQYF
many | TRBJ1-4 | NA | TRBV20-1 | TGCAGTGCTATCTCAGGGTTAACTAATGAAAAACTGTTTTTT | CSAISGLTNEKLFF
few | TRBJ2-7 | TRBD2 | TRBV20-1 | TGCAGTGCCATTAGCGGGAGGGCCTACGAGCAGTACTTC | CSAISGRAYEQYF
NA | TRBJ2-1 | TRBD2 | TRBV19 | TGTGCCAGTACGCGGGGGGCGCTGGGGAATGAGCAGTTCTTC | CASTRGALGNEQFF
NA | TRBJ2-7 | NA | TRBV29-1 | TGCCGGCACCCGGGCCAGCGATGCTACGAGCAGTACTTC | CRHPGQRCYEQYF
NA | TRBJ1-6 | TRBD1 | TRBV7-8 | TGTGCTAGCCAGGGGGGGGATTCACCCCTCCACTTT | CASQGGDSPLHF
NA | TRBJ2-5 | NA | TRBV29-1 | TGCAGCGTTCAACGGTTCGGGGATAAGTACCAAGAGACCCAGTACTTC | CSVQRFGDKYQETQYF
many | TRBJ2-7 | TRBD1 | TRBV29-1 | TGCAGCGTGAGACAGGGATCAGGCTACGAGCAGTACTTC | CSVRQGSGYEQYF